These 10 T cell receptor beta chains originate from one sample sequenced in a study of T-cell reconstitution after alpha-beta-depleted transplantation in children. TCRbeta library construction was performed incorporating unique molecular identifiers. MiXCR, run by TCRdb on the PCR reads, gives a single entry per CDR3 protein. The sample consists of 280,000 or so distinct CDR3 sequences, 9.5% to 13% of them appearing once. The input for sequencing was peripheral blood, taken 180 days after TCRalphabeta/CD19-depleted stem cell transplant. Every receptor here comes from a male patient under 10 years old who had a stem cell transplant for chronic granulomatous disease, so the T cells may come from the graft donor.

At least ten counts were recorded for this clonotype. The chain couples TRBV12-3 or TRBV12-4 to TRBJ2-1; TRBD1 aligns across 7 bases. The V and J ends lost 6 bases and 4 bases, in that order; junction bases with no gene match: 6. CDR3 length: 14 amino acids. The CDR3 DNA reads as TGTGCCAGCAGCCAGGGGGAACCTTACAATGAGCAGTTCTTC. Translation gives CASSQGEPYNEQFF.

This clonotype was recorded many times. V and J are TRBV29-1 and TRBJ2-3; D might be TRBD1 (6 bases). CDR3 length equals 13 residues. CDR1 and CDR2 from the germline V gene are SQVTM and ANQGSEA. V was trimmed by 3 bases and J by 1 base, leaving 8 bases between them. The CDR3 coding sequence is TGCAGCGTTGAGGCAGGGGGCACAGATACGCAGTATTTT. Its protein is CSVEAGGTDTQYF.

Many counts were recorded for this clonotype. J is TRBJ2-1 and V is TRBV20-1, with D tentatively TRBD2 (5 bases). Germline assignment: CDR1 DFQATT and CDR2 SNEGSKA (reference sequence). This CDR3 region has 15 residues. Trimming cost V 3 bases and J 2 bases, with 14 bases left between them. The CDR3 region has the DNA TGCAGTGCTAGGGACTTTGGTTCGGCCTACAATGAGCAGTTCTTC. This encodes CSARDFGSAYNEQFF.

This clonotype was observed at least ten times. This sequence joins TRBV18 and TRBJ2-2; 7 bases map to TRBD1. The CDR3 totals 18 residues. V was clipped by 3 bases and J by 0 bases; unmatched bases: 10. The V gene's germline CDR1 is KGHSH and CDR2 LQKENI. CDR3 in DNA: TGTGCCAGCTCACCGCTACCGACCGGGACAGCGAACACCGGGGAGCTGTTTTTT. Its protein product is CASSPLPTGTANTGELFF. The variable domain in full, completed from reference TRBV18 and TRBJ2-2, reads NAGVMQNPRHLVRRRGQEARLRCSPMKGHSHVYWYRQLPEEGLKFMVYLQKENIIDESGMPKERFSAEFPKEGPSILRIQQVVRGDSAAYFCASSPLPTGTANTGELFFGEGSRLTVL.

This clonotype was counted at least ten times. This chain uses TRBV6-5 with TRBJ2-3, with TRBD2 identical over 11 bases. Trimming at V came to 0 bases and at J to 2 bases, leaving 4 bases not matched to a gene. CDR3 length: 17 amino acids. Germline CDR1 MNHEY, CDR2 SVGAGI. The CDR3 region has the DNA TGTGCCAGCAGTTACTCGATAGCGGGGGGGTTCACAGATACGCAGTATTTT. Amino acid sequence: CASSYSIAGGFTDTQYF.

In its sample, this clonotype was seen many times. This chain uses TRBV3-1 with TRBJ2-7; D possibly corresponds to TRBD1 (6 bases). The V gene's germline CDR1 is LGHDT and CDR2 YNNKEL (reference sequence). This CDR3 has 14 residues. V lost 4 bases to trimming and J lost 3 bases, with 13 bases between them. In DNA form, the CDR3 reads TGTGCCAGCAGCCTCGGCAGGGGCGTCTACGAGCAGTACTTC. Translating gives CASSLGRGVYEQYF.

DNA of the CDR3: TGTGCCAGTGAGAGGGGACAGTTAGAGCTCAATAGCAATCAGCCCCAGCATTTT. As protein: CASERGQLELNSNQPQHF. V gene TRBV19 combines with J gene TRBJ1-5, with 7 bases fitting TRBD1. The CDR3 sequence is 18 residues long. Germline assignment: CDR1 LNHDA and CDR2 SQIVND (reference sequence). After removal of 8 bases from V and 0 bases from J, the junction contained 16 bases not matched to a gene.

This clonotype was seen a few times. The rearrangement joins TRBV27 to TRBJ2-4; D is undetermined. The V gene lost 5 bases and the J gene lost 0 bases, with 17 bases spanning the gap. Germline V CDR1 and CDR2: MNHEY, SMNVEV (reference sequence). The CDR3 extends over 17 amino acids. CDR3 DNA: TGTGCCAGCAGTCGAATGAAGGCTCCTGAAGCCAAAAACATTCAGTACTTC. It encodes CASSRMKAPEAKNIQYF.

This clonotype appeared many times. This rearrangement joins TRBV20-1 to TRBJ2-2, with 12 bases matching TRBD1. Germline V gene data show CDR1 as DFQATT and CDR2 as SNEGSKA (reference sequence). The CDR3 is 16 residues long. V lost 4 bases and J lost 4; bases outside the gene matches: 7. CDR3 in DNA: TGCAGTGCTATATCCGGGACAGGGGGCTCCACCGGGGAGCTGTTTTTT. Translation: CSAISGTGGSTGELFF.

The sample holds many counts of this clonotype. V gene TRBV12-3 or TRBV12-4 combines with J gene TRBJ2-5; D is unresolved. Trimming stripped 2 bases from V and 2 bases from J, with 12 bases between. The CDR3 runs 15 residues. For the CDR3, the DNA is TGTGCCAGCAGTTTATCCCTTAGGTGGCAAGAGACCCAGTACTTC. The encoded protein is CASSLSLRWQETQYF.